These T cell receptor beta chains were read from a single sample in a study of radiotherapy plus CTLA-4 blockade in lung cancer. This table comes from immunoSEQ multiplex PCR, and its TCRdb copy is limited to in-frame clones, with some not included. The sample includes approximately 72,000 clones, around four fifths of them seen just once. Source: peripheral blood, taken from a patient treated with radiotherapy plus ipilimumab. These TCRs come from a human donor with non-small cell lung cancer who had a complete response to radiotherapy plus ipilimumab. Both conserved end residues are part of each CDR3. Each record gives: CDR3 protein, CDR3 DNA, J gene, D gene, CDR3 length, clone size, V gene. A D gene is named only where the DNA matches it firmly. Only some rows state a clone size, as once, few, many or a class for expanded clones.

CDR3: CASSLIRTGSPYEQYF
DNA: TGTGCCAGCAGTCTTATCCGGACAGGGTCCCCCTACGAGCAGTACTTC
J: TRBJ2-7
D: TRBD1
length: 16
size: .
V: TRBV7-6

CDR3: CAWRRSWNTEAFF
DNA: TGTGCCTGGAGGAGAAGCTGGAACACTGAAGCTTTCTTT
J: TRBJ1-1
D: .
length: 13
size: few
V: TRBV30

CDR3: CASSMTSGDSYEQYF
DNA: TGCGCCAGCAGCATGACTAGCGGGGATTCCTACGAGCAGTACTTC
J: TRBJ2-7
D: TRBD2
length: 15
size: .
V: TRBV5-1

CDR3: CASSVSGQTNTEAFF
DNA: TGTGCCAGCAGCGTATCGGGACAGACGAACACTGAAGCTTTCTTT
J: TRBJ1-1
D: TRBD1
length: 15
size: .
V: TRBV9

CDR3: CASSRDRVDRELFF
DNA: TGCGCCAGCAGTCGGGACAGGGTAGACCGGGAACTGTTTTTT
J: TRBJ1-4
D: TRBD1
length: 14
size: few
V: TRBV10-2

CDR3: CASSQILGNQPQHF
DNA: TGCGCCAGCAGCCAAATTTTGGGCAATCAGCCCCAGCATTTT
J: TRBJ1-5
D: .
length: 14
size: .
V: TRBV4-1

CDR3: CASSPAGLADYNEQFF
DNA: TGTGCCAGCTCACCAGCGGGACTAGCGGACTACAATGAGCAGTTCTTC
J: TRBJ2-1
D: TRBD2
length: 16
size: .
V: TRBV18

CDR3: CASSSGRPAAEAFF
DNA: TGCGCCAGCAGCTCAGGGAGGCCAGCCGCTGAAGCTTTCTTT
J: TRBJ1-1
D: .
length: 14
size: .
V: TRBV10-1

CDR3: CASSPTRSGQKLFF
DNA: TGTGCCAGCAGCCCGACACGGTCAGGGCAAAAACTGTTTTTT
J: TRBJ1-4
D: .
length: 14
size: .
V: TRBV7-2

CDR3: CASSFPGTGQGNEQFF
DNA: TGTGCCAGCAGTTTTCCCGGGACAGGGCAGGGGAATGAGCAGTTCTTC
J: TRBJ2-1
D: TRBD1
length: 16
size: .
V: TRBV6-5

CDR3: CASSAASGGPYEQYF
DNA: TGCGCCAGCAGTGCGGCGTCGGGGGGGCCGTACGAGCAGTACTTC
J: TRBJ2-7
D: TRBD2
length: 15
size: .
V: TRBV10-1

CDR3: CASSLGGDGETQYF
DNA: TGTGCCAGCAGCTTAGGAGGGGACGGAGAGACCCAGTACTTC
J: TRBJ2-5
D: .
length: 14
size: .
V: TRBV7-9

CDR3: CASSQQPGVFASYTF
DNA: TGCGCCAGCAGCCAGCAGCCCGGGGTTTTCGCTAGCTACACCTTC
J: TRBJ1-2
D: .
length: 15
size: .
V: TRBV4-1

CDR3: CASSYGAEQFF
DNA: TGTGCCAGCAGTTACGGGGCAGAGCAGTTCTTC
J: TRBJ2-1
D: .
length: 11
size: .
V: TRBV6-5

CDR3: CASAAGMNTEAFF
DNA: TGCGCCAGCGCGGCAGGGATGAACACTGAAGCTTTCTTT
J: TRBJ1-1
D: .
length: 13
size: once
V: TRBV10-1

CDR3: CASRVLQGPYNEQFF
DNA: TGTGCCAGCAGGGTCCTACAGGGGCCCTACAATGAGCAGTTCTTC
J: TRBJ2-1
D: TRBD1
length: 15
size: .
V: TRBV7-2